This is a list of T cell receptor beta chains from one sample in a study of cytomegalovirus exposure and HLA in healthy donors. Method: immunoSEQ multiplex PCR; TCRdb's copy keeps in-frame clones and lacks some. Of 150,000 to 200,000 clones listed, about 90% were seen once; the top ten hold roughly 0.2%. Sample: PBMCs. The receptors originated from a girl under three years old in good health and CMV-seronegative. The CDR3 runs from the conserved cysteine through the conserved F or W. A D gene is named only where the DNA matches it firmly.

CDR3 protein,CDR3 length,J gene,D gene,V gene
CASSQWKGGNTEAFF,15,TRBJ1-1,-,TRBV16
CASSLGTSGGPSYEQFF,17,TRBJ2-1,TRBD2,TRBV5-1
CASSLSTGFKDYGYTF,16,TRBJ1-2,-,TRBV11-2
CASSLAGVDEQYF,13,TRBJ2-7,TRBD2,TRBV5-4
CASSDTYRGTYNEQFF,16,TRBJ2-1,-,TRBV7-8
CASSSRTGYTYEQYF,15,TRBJ2-7,TRBD1,TRBV5-4
CASSPDNNPPLHF,13,TRBJ1-6,-,TRBV2
CAISDEGAGNYGYTF,15,TRBJ1-2,TRBD1,TRBV10-3
CASSIIGQVPYEQYF,15,TRBJ2-7,TRBD1,TRBV6-5
CASSLSRANTEAFF,14,TRBJ1-1,-,TRBV27
CASSLAGGSSYEQYF,15,TRBJ2-7,-,TRBV7-2
CASRHRDRADQPQHF,15,TRBJ1-5,TRBD1,TRBV6-1
CAWGRGSGELFF,12,TRBJ2-2,TRBD2,TRBV30
CASSRTLTANTEAFF,15,TRBJ1-1,-,TRBV6-5
CASSLGGSPRGETQYF,16,TRBJ2-5,-,TRBV7-9
CASSPSGSMTDTQYF,15,TRBJ2-3,TRBD2,TRBV6-5
CATSYKERPYNEQFF,15,TRBJ2-1,-,TRBV10-1
CASSFIGEGEKLFF,14,TRBJ1-4,-,TRBV5-1
CASSVPGSYNEQFF,14,TRBJ2-1,-,TRBV9
CAISESGNLYGYTF,14,TRBJ1-2,-,TRBV10-3
CASSYRAYSPLHF,13,TRBJ1-6,-,TRBV6-5
CASSVKIREPTGELFF,16,TRBJ2-2,-,TRBV6-1
CASSRTGWTGELFF,14,TRBJ2-2,-,TRBV7-2
CAWDLGTLSSPLHF,14,TRBJ1-6,-,TRBV30
CASSQDPLAGEADTQYF,17,TRBJ2-3,TRBD2,TRBV4-2
CASSQERTSATYEQYF,16,TRBJ2-7,TRBD2,TRBV4-1
CASSLVAGPSYEQYF,15,TRBJ2-7,-,TRBV11-2
CASSIGQGPTPDEQYF,16,TRBJ2-7,TRBD1,TRBV5-4
CASSPQGNFNSPLHF,15,TRBJ1-6,-,TRBV7-3
CASSLYVVAVTNTEAFF,17,TRBJ1-1,-,TRBV7-2
CASSGDRVNTGELFF,15,TRBJ2-2,TRBD1,TRBV2
CAGKTGTGNGYTF,13,TRBJ1-2,TRBD1,TRBV30
CASSPLAGGRETQYF,15,TRBJ2-5,TRBD2,TRBV9
CASSERVTLAGLYEQYF,17,TRBJ2-7,TRBD2,TRBV4-1
CASSPAGLDDIF,12,TRBJ2-1,TRBD2,TRBV6-6
CASSSRLAGGLSYEQYF,17,TRBJ2-7,TRBD2,TRBV5-4
CASSWNGPNSPLHF,14,TRBJ1-6,-,TRBV6-5
CASSIDLTGAETQYF,15,TRBJ2-5,TRBD1,TRBV19
CASSSRTGPTDTQYF,15,TRBJ2-3,TRBD1,TRBV13
CASSSRMGDTQYF,13,TRBJ2-3,-,TRBV6-1
CASSPGRGGYGYTF,14,TRBJ1-2,-,TRBV5-1
CASSLGGQGPQHF,13,TRBJ1-5,TRBD1,TRBV5-6
CASSRDSNTGELFF,14,TRBJ2-2,-,TRBV18
CASRGDRGYGYTF,13,TRBJ1-2,TRBD1,TRBV25-1
CASSLGAGDREDTGELFF,18,TRBJ2-2,TRBD1,TRBV11-3
CASSSGRGLGLGGELFF,17,TRBJ2-2,TRBD2,TRBV7-2
CASSPQVSYEQYF,13,TRBJ2-7,-,TRBV11-2
CASSLSGAGNEQFF,14,TRBJ2-1,TRBD2,TRBV4-3
CASSSIHGADTQYF,14,TRBJ2-3,-,TRBV27
CASSQGTGVFYNSPLHF,17,TRBJ1-6,TRBD1,TRBV4-1
CASSRGASGANTEAFF,16,TRBJ1-1,-,TRBV9
CATSREMGGGNKQPQHF,17,TRBJ1-5,-,TRBV15
CSVPYGGETQYF,12,TRBJ2-5,-,TRBV29-1
CASRVAGGITDTQYF,15,TRBJ2-3,TRBD2,TRBV6-5
CASSLLAGGYNEQFF,15,TRBJ2-1,TRBD2,TRBV7-2
CASSRVIGPSGGSEQFF,17,TRBJ2-1,TRBD2,TRBV7-9
CASSPRPRLGAGSRFF,16,TRBJ2-1,-,TRBV27
CASSWPGQGAIGSFNEQFF,19,TRBJ2-1,TRBD1,TRBV5-1
CASSPGGRGYTF,12,TRBJ1-2,-,TRBV18